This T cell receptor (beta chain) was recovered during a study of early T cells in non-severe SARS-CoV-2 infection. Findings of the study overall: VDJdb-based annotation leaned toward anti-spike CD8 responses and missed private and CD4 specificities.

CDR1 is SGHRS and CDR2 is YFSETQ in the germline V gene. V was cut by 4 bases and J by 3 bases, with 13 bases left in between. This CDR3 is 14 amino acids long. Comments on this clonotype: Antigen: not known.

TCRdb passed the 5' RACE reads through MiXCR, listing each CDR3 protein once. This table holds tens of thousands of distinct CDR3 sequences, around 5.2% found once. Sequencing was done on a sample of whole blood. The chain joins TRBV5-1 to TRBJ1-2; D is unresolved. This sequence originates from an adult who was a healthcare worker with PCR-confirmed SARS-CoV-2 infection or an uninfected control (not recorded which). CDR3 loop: CASSPYGADYGYTF. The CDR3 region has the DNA TGCGCCAGCAGCCCTTACGGAGCGGACTATGGCTACACCTTC.